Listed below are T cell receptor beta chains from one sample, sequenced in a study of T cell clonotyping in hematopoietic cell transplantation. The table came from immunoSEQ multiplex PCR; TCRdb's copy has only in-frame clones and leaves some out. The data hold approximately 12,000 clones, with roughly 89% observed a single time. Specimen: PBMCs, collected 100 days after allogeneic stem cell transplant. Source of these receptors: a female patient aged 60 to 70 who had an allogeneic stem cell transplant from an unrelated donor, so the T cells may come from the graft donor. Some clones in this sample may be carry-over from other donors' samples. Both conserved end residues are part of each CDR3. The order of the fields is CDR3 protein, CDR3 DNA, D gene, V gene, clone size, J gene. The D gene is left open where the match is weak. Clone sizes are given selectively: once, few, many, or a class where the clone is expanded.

cdr3_aa: CASSSPPPRFNEKLFF; cdr3_nt: TGTGCCAGCAGCTCACCCCCGCCTAGGTTCAATGAAAAACTGTTTTTT; d_call: -; v_call: TRBV28; clone_size: -; j_call: TRBJ1-4
cdr3_aa: CASSENRGNYGYTF; cdr3_nt: TGTGCCAGCAGTGAGAACAGGGGGAACTATGGCTACACCTTC; d_call: TRBD1; v_call: TRBV2; clone_size: -; j_call: TRBJ1-2
cdr3_aa: CASSQQFDQPQHF; cdr3_nt: TGTGCCAGCAGCCAACAGTTCGATCAGCCCCAGCATTTT; d_call: -; v_call: TRBV14; clone_size: -; j_call: TRBJ1-5
cdr3_aa: CASSYSGSYTEAFF; cdr3_nt: TGTGCCAGCAGTTACTCCGGCAGTTACACTGAAGCTTTCTTT; d_call: -; v_call: TRBV6-6; clone_size: -; j_call: TRBJ1-1
cdr3_aa: CASSRGLAAHEQYF; cdr3_nt: TGTGCCAGCAGCCGCGGGCTAGCGGCCCACGAGCAGTACTTC; d_call: TRBD2; v_call: TRBV11-2; clone_size: -; j_call: TRBJ2-7
cdr3_aa: CASRTQVGAAEAFF; cdr3_nt: TGTGCCAGCAGGACTCAGGTGGGGGCGGCTGAAGCTTTCTTT; d_call: -; v_call: TRBV6-5; clone_size: -; j_call: TRBJ1-1
cdr3_aa: CASSQTTGSGANVLTF; cdr3_nt: TGTGCCAGCAGCCAAACCACAGGCTCTGGGGCCAACGTCCTGACTTTC; d_call: -; v_call: TRBV4-2; clone_size: -; j_call: TRBJ2-6
cdr3_aa: CASSYWGGSKDGYTF; cdr3_nt: TGTGCCAGCAGTTACTGGGGGGGCTCTAAGGATGGCTACACCTTC; d_call: -; v_call: TRBV6-6; clone_size: -; j_call: TRBJ1-2
cdr3_aa: CASSILGSSGANVLTF; cdr3_nt: TGTGCCAGTAGTATTTTGGGGAGCTCTGGGGCCAACGTCCTGACTTTC; d_call: -; v_call: TRBV19; clone_size: -; j_call: TRBJ2-6
cdr3_aa: CASSSAGTLDLQQYF; cdr3_nt: TGTGCCAGCAGCTCGGCCGGGACATTAGACCTGCAGCAGTACTTC; d_call: -; v_call: TRBV7-9; clone_size: few; j_call: TRBJ2-7
cdr3_aa: CASSYLPIDNYGYTF; cdr3_nt: TGTGCCAGCAGTTACCTTCCTATAGACAACTATGGCTACACCTTC; d_call: -; v_call: TRBV6-5; clone_size: -; j_call: TRBJ1-2
cdr3_aa: CASRTPSSNYGYTF; cdr3_nt: TGTGCCAGCAGAACCCCCAGTTCCAACTATGGCTACACCTTC; d_call: -; v_call: TRBV6-5; clone_size: -; j_call: TRBJ1-2
cdr3_aa: CASSKEETQYF; cdr3_nt: TGTGCCAGCAGCAAGGAAGAGACCCAGTACTTC; d_call: -; v_call: TRBV7-9; clone_size: -; j_call: TRBJ2-5
cdr3_aa: CASSFAGGSTDTQYF; cdr3_nt: TGTGCCAGCAGCTTCGCCGGGGGGAGCACAGATACGCAGTATTTT; d_call: TRBD2; v_call: TRBV7-9; clone_size: -; j_call: TRBJ2-3
cdr3_aa: CASSEGLTYEQYF; cdr3_nt: TGTGCCAGCAGCGAGGGACTAACCTACGAGCAGTACTTC; d_call: TRBD2; v_call: TRBV7-2; clone_size: -; j_call: TRBJ2-7
cdr3_aa: CASSLVAGYSGANVLTF; cdr3_nt: TGTGCCAGCAGCTTAGTGGCGGGGTACTCTGGGGCCAACGTCCTGACTTTC; d_call: -; v_call: TRBV7-2; clone_size: once; j_call: TRBJ2-6
cdr3_aa: CASSVQGNTEAFF; cdr3_nt: TGCGCCAGCAGTGTTCAGGGTAACACTGAAGCTTTCTTT; d_call: -; v_call: TRBV5-1; clone_size: -; j_call: TRBJ1-1
cdr3_aa: CASSLRTWGQPQHF; cdr3_nt: TGTGCCAGCAGTCTCCGGACATGGGGCCAGCCCCAGCATTTT; d_call: -; v_call: TRBV28; clone_size: -; j_call: TRBJ1-5
cdr3_aa: CASSQILAGGKGRTDTQYF; cdr3_nt: TGCGCCAGCAGCCAAATACTAGCGGGAGGGAAGGGACGCACAGATACGCAGTATTTT; d_call: TRBD2; v_call: TRBV4-1; clone_size: -; j_call: TRBJ2-3
cdr3_aa: CASSLYLGPATNEKLFF; cdr3_nt: TGTGCCAGCAGCTTGTATTTGGGCCCTGCAACTAATGAAAAACTGTTTTTT; d_call: -; v_call: TRBV5-5; clone_size: once; j_call: TRBJ1-4
cdr3_aa: CASRPGSSWDTGELFF; cdr3_nt: TGTGCCAGTAGGCCGGGTTCGAGCTGGGACACCGGGGAGCTGTTTTTT; d_call: -; v_call: TRBV19; clone_size: -; j_call: TRBJ2-2
cdr3_aa: CASSQPALAAQETQYF; cdr3_nt: TGTGCCAGCAGCCAACCGGCCCTAGCGGCCCAAGAGACCCAGTACTTC; d_call: TRBD2; v_call: TRBV7-9; clone_size: -; j_call: TRBJ2-5
cdr3_aa: CASTVAGEAYNEQFF; cdr3_nt: TGTGCCAGCACCGTAGCGGGAGAGGCCTACAATGAGCAGTTCTTC; d_call: TRBD2; v_call: TRBV28; clone_size: -; j_call: TRBJ2-1
cdr3_aa: CASSPFLGEQFF; cdr3_nt: TGTGCCAGCAGCCCATTTCTCGGGGAGCAGTTCTTC; d_call: -; v_call: TRBV27; clone_size: -; j_call: TRBJ2-1
cdr3_aa: CASSQAGYTEAFF; cdr3_nt: TGCGCCAGCAGCCAAGCAGGGTACACTGAAGCTTTCTTT; d_call: -; v_call: TRBV4-1; clone_size: -; j_call: TRBJ1-1
cdr3_aa: CASSGSGHASYEQYF; cdr3_nt: TGTGCCAGCAGTGGAAGCGGCCACGCCTCCTACGAGCAGTACTTC; d_call: -; v_call: TRBV2; clone_size: -; j_call: TRBJ2-7
cdr3_aa: CASSYSITGFNEQFF; cdr3_nt: TGTGCCAGCAGTTACTCGATCACAGGTTTCAATGAGCAGTTCTTC; d_call: -; v_call: TRBV6-5; clone_size: once; j_call: TRBJ2-1
cdr3_aa: CASSLVGTTGELFF; cdr3_nt: TGTGCCAGCAGTTTAGTAGGAACCACCGGGGAGCTGTTTTTT; d_call: -; v_call: TRBV28; clone_size: -; j_call: TRBJ2-2
cdr3_aa: CASRDTRDIQYF; cdr3_nt: TGTGCCAGCAGGGACACGCGAGACATTCAGTACTTC; d_call: -; v_call: TRBV6-5; clone_size: -; j_call: TRBJ2-4
cdr3_aa: CAISEQPGGGSTDTQYF; cdr3_nt: TGTGCCATCAGTGAGCAACCCGGCGGGGGGTCCACAGATACGCAGTATTTT; d_call: TRBD2; v_call: TRBV10-3; clone_size: -; j_call: TRBJ2-3
cdr3_aa: CASSAGGGYNTGELFF; cdr3_nt: TGTGCCAGCAGCGCGGGGGGGGGCTACAACACCGGGGAGCTGTTTTTT; d_call: TRBD2; v_call: TRBV9; clone_size: -; j_call: TRBJ2-2
cdr3_aa: CASSDSGAGQPQHF; cdr3_nt: TGTGCCAGCAGTGATTCAGGGGCGGGTCAGCCCCAGCATTTT; d_call: -; v_call: TRBV6-1; clone_size: -; j_call: TRBJ1-5
cdr3_aa: CASSGQGAREGYTF; cdr3_nt: TGTGCCAGCAGCGGACAGGGGGCGCGAGAAGGCTACACCTTC; d_call: TRBD1; v_call: TRBV9; clone_size: once; j_call: TRBJ1-2
cdr3_aa: CASWGQNSYEQYF; cdr3_nt: TGTGCCAGCTGGGGACAGAACTCCTACGAGCAGTACTTC; d_call: TRBD1; v_call: TRBV28; clone_size: -; j_call: TRBJ2-7
cdr3_aa: CASSSRPTDQPQHF; cdr3_nt: TGTGCCAGCAGTTCCAGGCCTACAGATCAGCCCCAGCATTTT; d_call: -; v_call: TRBV6-5; clone_size: -; j_call: TRBJ1-5
cdr3_aa: CASSIGTSGRIGGELFF; cdr3_nt: TGTGCCAGCAGCATAGGGACTAGCGGTCGTATCGGCGGGGAGCTGTTTTTT; d_call: TRBD2; v_call: TRBV7-8; clone_size: -; j_call: TRBJ2-2
cdr3_aa: CAISGGEGEDTDTQYF; cdr3_nt: TGTGCCATCAGTGGGGGGGAGGGAGAGGACACAGATACGCAGTATTTT; d_call: TRBD2; v_call: TRBV10-3; clone_size: -; j_call: TRBJ2-3
cdr3_aa: CASSIVGFNEKLFF; cdr3_nt: TGTGCCAGTAGTATAGTAGGGTTTAATGAAAAACTGTTTTTT; d_call: -; v_call: TRBV19; clone_size: -; j_call: TRBJ1-4
cdr3_aa: CASSYRWDRGHEQFF; cdr3_nt: TGTGCCAGCAGTTACCGGTGGGACAGGGGTCATGAGCAGTTCTTC; d_call: TRBD1; v_call: TRBV6-5; clone_size: -; j_call: TRBJ2-1
cdr3_aa: CASSLGVDRGAFF; cdr3_nt: TGCGCCAGCAGCTTGGGTGTGGACAGAGGCGCTTTCTTT; d_call: -; v_call: TRBV5-1; clone_size: -; j_call: TRBJ1-1
cdr3_aa: CASSQGQWSGELFF; cdr3_nt: TGTGCCAGCAGCCAAGGACAATGGAGCGGGGAGCTGTTTTTT; d_call: -; v_call: TRBV4-2; clone_size: once; j_call: TRBJ2-2
cdr3_aa: CASSPPGGLETQYF; cdr3_nt: TGTGCCAGCTCACCACCGGGGGGCCTTGAGACCCAGTACTTC; d_call: -; v_call: TRBV18; clone_size: -; j_call: TRBJ2-5
cdr3_aa: CASRPSIAQGIGNQPQHF; cdr3_nt: TGTGCCAGCAGACCTTCCATCGCTCAGGGGATTGGCAATCAGCCCCAGCATTTT; d_call: -; v_call: TRBV28; clone_size: once; j_call: TRBJ1-5
cdr3_aa: CAARRDVLTF; cdr3_nt: TGTGCCGCCCGCAGGGACGTCCTGACTTTC; d_call: -; v_call: TRBV11-1; clone_size: -; j_call: TRBJ2-6
cdr3_aa: CASSVTATNEKLFF; cdr3_nt: TGTGCCAGCAGCGTTACAGCAACTAATGAAAAACTGTTTTTT; d_call: -; v_call: TRBV9; clone_size: -; j_call: TRBJ1-4
cdr3_aa: CASSRTENTGELFF; cdr3_nt: TGTGCCAGCAGCCGGACCGAGAACACCGGGGAGCTGTTTTTT; d_call: -; v_call: TRBV28; clone_size: -; j_call: TRBJ2-2
cdr3_aa: CASSASRGQSEAFF; cdr3_nt: TGTGCCAGCAGCGCCTCCCGGGGACAGAGTGAAGCTTTCTTT; d_call: TRBD1; v_call: TRBV11-2; clone_size: -; j_call: TRBJ1-1
cdr3_aa: CASSLDSLLEQFF; cdr3_nt: TGTGCCAGCAGCTTAGATTCCCTCTTGGAGCAGTTCTTC; d_call: -; v_call: TRBV7-2; clone_size: -; j_call: TRBJ2-1
cdr3_aa: CASSLGASTGELFF; cdr3_nt: TGTGCCAGCAGCTTAGGAGCAAGCACCGGGGAGCTGTTTTTT; d_call: -; v_call: TRBV5-6; clone_size: -; j_call: TRBJ2-2
cdr3_aa: CASSSGRGEQFF; cdr3_nt: TGTGCCAGCAGTAGCGGGAGAGGGGAGCAGTTCTTC; d_call: TRBD2; v_call: TRBV11-3; clone_size: once; j_call: TRBJ2-1